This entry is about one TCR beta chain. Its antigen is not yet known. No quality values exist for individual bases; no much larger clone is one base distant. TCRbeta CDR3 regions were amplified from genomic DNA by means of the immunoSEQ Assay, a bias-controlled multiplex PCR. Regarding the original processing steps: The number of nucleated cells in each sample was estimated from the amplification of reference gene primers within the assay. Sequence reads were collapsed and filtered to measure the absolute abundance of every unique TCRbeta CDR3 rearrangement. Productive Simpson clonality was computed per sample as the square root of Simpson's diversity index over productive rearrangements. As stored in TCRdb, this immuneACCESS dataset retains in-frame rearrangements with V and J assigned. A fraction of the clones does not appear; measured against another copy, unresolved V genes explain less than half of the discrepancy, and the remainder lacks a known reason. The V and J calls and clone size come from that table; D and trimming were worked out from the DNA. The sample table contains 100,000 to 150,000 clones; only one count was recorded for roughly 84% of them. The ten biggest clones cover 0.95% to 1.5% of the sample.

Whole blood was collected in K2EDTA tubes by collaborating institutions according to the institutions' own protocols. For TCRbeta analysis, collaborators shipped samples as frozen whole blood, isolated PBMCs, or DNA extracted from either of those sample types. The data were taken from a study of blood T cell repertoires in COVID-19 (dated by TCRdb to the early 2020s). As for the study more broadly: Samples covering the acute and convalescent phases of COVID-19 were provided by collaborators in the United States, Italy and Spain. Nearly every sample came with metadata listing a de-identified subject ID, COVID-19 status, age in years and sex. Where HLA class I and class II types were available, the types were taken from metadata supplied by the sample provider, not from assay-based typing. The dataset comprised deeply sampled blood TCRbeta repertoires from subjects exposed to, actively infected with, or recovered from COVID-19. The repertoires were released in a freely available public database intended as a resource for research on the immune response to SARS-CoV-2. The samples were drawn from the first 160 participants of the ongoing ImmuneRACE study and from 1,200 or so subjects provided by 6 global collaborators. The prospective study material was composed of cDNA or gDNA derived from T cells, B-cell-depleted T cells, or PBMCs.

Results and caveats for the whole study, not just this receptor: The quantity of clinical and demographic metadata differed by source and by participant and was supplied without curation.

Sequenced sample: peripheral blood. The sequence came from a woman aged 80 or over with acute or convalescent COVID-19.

The CDR3 amino acid sequence is: CASSLVGGGLQRVNYGYTF. In nucleotide form, the sequence is TGTGCCAGCAGCTTAGTAGGGGGGGGACTTCAACGGGTGAACTATGGCTACACCTTC. The rearranged segments are TRBV7-2 and TRBJ1-2; a tentative D match to TRBD1 spans 6 bases. The germline V gene provides CDR1 SGHTA and CDR2 FQGNSA. V lost 1 base and J lost 2 bases; the stretch between them is 23 bases long. The CDR3 spans 19 residues, from the cysteine through the phenylalanine. Only the CDR3 part of the read is kept: 57 bases, read in frame from the first base.